Shown below are 17 T cell receptor beta chains from a single sample sequenced in a study of blood T cell repertoires in COVID-19. Measured with immunoSEQ multiplex PCR; TCRdb has only the in-frame clones, and not every one. This sample has under 130,000 clones, with around 83% found just once. Sequenced input: peripheral blood. Source of these receptors: a woman of 80 years or more with acute or convalescent COVID-19.

This chain links TRBV6-5 with TRBJ1-1, with 7 positions matching TRBD1. There are 14 residues in the CDR3. With 7 bases clipped from V and 5 bases from J, the junction kept 10 bases outside the gene matches. In germline, CDR1 is MNHEY, CDR2 SVGAGI. This CDR3 reads CASTENRGGTEAFF. In nucleotides, the CDR3 is TGTGCCAGCACCGAAAACAGGGGAGGTACTGAAGCTTTCTTT.

This chain uses TRBV12-3 or TRBV12-4 with TRBJ2-3; 7 bases fit TRBD2. V lost 8 bases, J lost 8 bases, and 10 bases stayed unmatched. The CDR3 consists of 13 residues. In nucleotides, the CDR3 is TGTGCCAGCCTGATGGGGGGGGGTAGTACGCAGTATTTT. Amino acids: CASLMGGGSTQYF.

This chain joins TRBV10-1 and TRBJ2-7; perhaps TRBD2 as D (6 bases). Between the trimmed V and J ends, which lost 8 bases and 2 bases, there was a span of 13 bases. This CDR3 spans 13 amino acids. CDR1 is WNHNN and CDR2 is SYGVQD in the germline V gene (reference sequence). The CDR3, as DNA: TGCGCCAGCGGAGAAGGCGGGACCTACGAGCAGTACTTC. Translation gives CASGEGGTYEQYF.

This clone was detected a few times. This chain links TRBV7-7 with TRBJ2-5, with D possibly being TRBD1 (5 bases). V lost 3 bases and J 1 base, leaving 12 bases between the germline ends. In germline, CDR1 is SSHAT, CDR2 FNYEAQ (reference sequence). CDR3 size: 15 residues. CDR3 in amino acids: CASSLGPTGQETQYF. The CDR3 region has the DNA TGTGCCAGCAGCTTGGGGCCCACGGGCCAAGAGACCCAGTACTTC.

The V and J genes are TRBV18 and TRBJ1-2, with D possibly being TRBD1 (5 bases). CDR1 and CDR2 from the germline V gene are KGHSH and LQKENI. The CDR3 runs to 13 residues. With 2 bases removed from V and 6 bases from J, the gap between germline ends came to 10 bases. The CDR3, as DNA: TGTGCCAGCTCACCAAGGCAGGGCGATGGCTACACCTTC. Translating it yields CASSPRQGDGYTF.

The chain employs TRBV11-2 and TRBJ1-1; 9 positions agree with TRBD1. CDR1 SGHAT and CDR2 FQNNGV come from the germline V gene. This CDR3 is 15 amino acids long. With V trimmed by 5 bases and J by 6 bases, 10 bases remained unmatched. As DNA, the CDR3 is TGTGCCAGCAGCACCCGGACAGGGGCTATCGCTGAAGCTTTCTTT. Translating it yields CASSTRTGAIAEAFF. The full variable domain, rest sourced from reference TRBV11-2 and TRBJ1-1, is EAGVAQSPRYKIIEKRQSVAFWCNPISGHATLYWYQQILGQGPKLLIQFQNNGVVDDSQLPKDRFSAERLKGVDSTLKIQPAKLEDSAVYLCASSTRTGAIAEAFFGQGTRLTVV.

The count of this clone is one. The chain employs TRBV18 and TRBJ2-1; 9 bases fit TRBD2. This CDR3 spans 17 amino acids. The J segment lost 7 bases and the V segment lost 0 bases, leaving 10 bases of the junction unmatched. CDR1 is KGHSH, CDR2 LQKENI, per germline. The DNA of the CDR3 is TGTGCCAGCTCACCACCGATCCCCCCTAGCGGGATTAATGAGCAGTTCTTC. Residues: CASSPPIPPSGINEQFF.

This clone was picked up one time. The rearrangement links TRBV14 to TRBJ2-6, with 8 bases identical to TRBD2. The V gene end was trimmed by 0 bases and the J gene end by 1 base; junction bases not matched to a gene: 11. The CDR3 has 20 residues. Germline CDR1 is SGHDN and CDR2 is FVKESK. The CDR3 spells CASSQDPPLAGRSGANVLTF. CDR3 in DNA: TGTGCCAGCAGCCAAGACCCCCCCTTAGCGGGAAGGTCTGGGGCCAACGTCCTGACTTTC.

The rearrangement uses TRBV7-9 and TRBJ1-1; D perhaps matches TRBD1 (5 bases). V was shortened by 3 bases and J by 9 bases, with 8 bases between the two germline ends. The germline V gene has CDR1 SEHNR and CDR2 FQNEAQ (reference sequence). The CDR3 spans 11 residues. The CDR3 DNA reads TGTGCCAGCAGCTTGGACAATAAAGCTTTCTTT. Encoded protein: CASSLDNKAFF.

The V call is TRBV30, the J call TRBJ2-5; possibly TRBD1 for D (6 bases). The CDR3 spans 22 residues. CDR1 GTSNPN and CDR2 SVGIG come from the germline V gene (reference sequence). The V end was cut by 2 bases, the J end by 5 bases, with 39 bases between. This chain's CDR3 is CAWSLPPRLLAWTARGEETQYF. Written as DNA, the CDR3 is TGTGCCTGGAGTTTGCCCCCTCGACTCCTCGCCTGGACAGCTCGCGGAGAGGAGACCCAGTACTTC.

With regard to this clone: Other nucleotide sequences in the sample specify the same CDR3. V usage is TRBV5-1 and J usage is TRBJ2-5; TRBD2 agrees at 11 bases. This CDR3 has 15 amino acids. Germline values: CDR1 SGHRS, CDR2 YFSETQ. V gave up 8 bases and J gave up 1 base; unmatched junction bases: 7. The CDR3 bases are TGCGCCAGTTCTCCCGGGACTAGCGGCCAAGAGACCCAGTACTTC. Residues: CASSPGTSGQETQYF.

The chain is built from TRBV28 and TRBJ2-7, with TRBD2 matching over 10 bases. The junction had 5 bases not matched to a gene; V was cut back by 6 bases and J by 0 bases. CDR1 is MDHEN and CDR2 is SYDVKM in the germline V gene. This CDR3 is built from 15 residues. CDR3 DNA: TGTGCCAGCAGCCCAGCTAGCGGGAGCTCCTACGAGCAGTACTTC. Protein product: CASSPASGSSYEQYF.

The chain links TRBV28 to TRBJ1-1; D is perhaps TRBD1 (6 bases). The CDR3 consists of 14 residues. The germline V gene encodes CDR1 MDHEN and CDR2 SYDVKM. V shed 4 bases and J shed 4 bases, with 13 bases lying between them. CDR3: CASSYRGGATEAFF. In DNA, the CDR3 is TGTGCCAGCAGTTACCGGGGGGGGGCCACTGAAGCTTTCTTT.

The chain carries TRBV5-6 and TRBJ2-7, with 8 bases matching TRBD1. The CDR3 has 16 amino acids. CDR1 and CDR2 from the germline V gene are SGHDT and YYEEEE. V lost 1 base and J lost 2; bases outside the gene matches: 8. The CDR3 loop reads CASSLIFRGLTYEQYF. Written as DNA, the CDR3 is TGTGCCAGCAGCTTGATTTTCAGGGGGCTCACCTACGAGCAGTACTTC.

This chain uses TRBV5-1 with TRBJ2-2, with a weak D call TRBD2 (5 bases). CDR3 length equals 17 residues. The ends were cut back, 4 bases at V and 3 bases at J, with 19 bases in the middle. Germline-derived CDR1 and CDR2 are SGHRS and YFSETQ. The chain's CDR3 is CASSDSPGKPHTGELFF. CDR3 DNA sequence: TGCGCCAGCAGCGACTCCCCGGGAAAGCCACACACCGGGGAGCTGTTTTTT.

The table lists this clone with a few counts. The J gene is TRBJ2-2, the V gene TRBV6-5; TRBD2 is a possible D gene (6 bases). The CDR3 is 15 residues long. V lost 1 base, J lost 4 bases, and 10 bases lay in between. Germline CDR1 is MNHEY and CDR2 is SVGAGI. CDR3 coding DNA: TGTGCCAGCAGTTACTACTCGACTAGCACCGGGGAGCTGTTTTTT. Its translation: CASSYYSTSTGELFF.

The chain links TRBV29-1 to TRBJ2-2, with D perhaps matching TRBD1 (5 bases). Trimming left V 4 bases short and J 1 base short, with 7 bases between. Germline V gene lookup returns CDR1 SQVTM and CDR2 ANQGSEA. The CDR3 is 13 residues long. The CDR3 nucleotides read TGCAGCGTTGTTGACAGGAACACCGGGGAGCTGTTTTTT. Translation: CSVVDRNTGELFF.